Below, 17 T cell receptor beta chains from the same sample are listed, as sequenced in a study of blood T cell repertoires in COVID-19 (dated by TCRdb to between 2020 and 2021). The method was the immunoSEQ multiplex PCR assay. Here the immuneACCESS table is served through TCRdb, limited to in-frame sequences with V and J called. Missing clones are a known gap in these copies; in checked studies unresolved V genes cover under half, and the rest lacks a known reason. Recorded for this sample are 150,000 to 200,000 clones; 89% of them occurred a single time. The ten largest clones capture about 1.9% of the sample. Input material: peripheral blood. The origin of the receptors is a man aged 18 to 30 who had recovered from COVID-19.

The chain employs TRBV2 and TRBJ1-5; D unresolved. This CDR3 spans 13 amino acids. V was trimmed by 6 bases and J by 0 bases, leaving 6 bases between them. Germline lookup yields CDR1 SNHLY and CDR2 FYNNEI. CDR3 loop: CASRQNSNQPQHF. CDR3 coding DNA: TGTGCCAGCAGACAGAATAGCAATCAGCCCCAGCATTTT.

The rearrangement joins TRBV7-2 to TRBJ1-2; no clear D gene. V was pared by 1 base and J by 4 bases, with 16 bases between. The CDR3 loop spans 16 amino acids. The germline gives CDR1 SGHTA, CDR2 FQGNSA. The CDR3 DNA reads TGTGCCAGCAGCTTAGGCCCGACACCCAGTGGCTATGGCTACACCTTC. Protein sequence: CASSLGPTPSGYGYTF. The full variable domain, in which reference TRBV7-2 and TRBJ1-2 provide the parts outside the CDR3, is GAGVSQSPSNKVTEKGKDVELRCDPISGHTALYWYRQSLGQGLEFLIYFQGNSAPDKSGLPSDRFSAERTGGSVSTLTIQRTQQEDSAVYLCASSLGPTPSGYGYTFGSGTRLTVV.

The chain joins TRBV16 to TRBJ1-2; D is uncertain. Trimming cost V 0 bases and J 2 bases, with 7 bases left between them. The germline V gene encodes CDR1 KGHSY and CDR2 FQNENV. This CDR3 contains 14 residues. CDR3 sequence: CASSQSGTNYGYTF. Here the CDR3 DNA reads TGTGCCAGCAGCCAATCGGGCACGAACTATGGCTACACCTTC.

CDR3 protein: CASSGTGVDSPLHF. As DNA, the CDR3 is TGCGCCAGCAGCGGGACAGGGGTCGATTCACCCCTCCACTTT. The chain combines TRBV5-1 with TRBJ1-6; 10 bases align to TRBD1. The germline V gene has CDR1 SGHRS and CDR2 YFSETQ. With 4 bases clipped from V and 8 bases from J, the junction kept 3 bases outside the gene matches. This CDR3 is 14 amino acids long.

The chain joins TRBV7-9 to TRBJ1-2, with D hard to call. CDR1 is SEHNR and CDR2 is FQNEAQ in the germline V gene (reference sequence). Between the trimmed V and J ends, which lost 8 bases and 2 bases, there was a span of 18 bases. The CDR3 has 15 amino acids. The DNA for the CDR3 is TGTGCCAGCGGGCAAGACCGTATCCTCAACTATGGCTACACCTTC. Encoded protein: CASGQDRILNYGYTF. Drawing the rest from reference TRBV7-9 and TRBJ1-2, the complete variable domain is DTGVSQNPRHKITKRGQNVTFRCDPISEHNRLYWYRQTLGQGPEFLTYFQNEAQLEKSRLLSDRFSAERPKGSFSTLEIQRTEQGDSAMYLCASGQDRILNYGYTFGSGTRLTVV.

J is TRBJ2-1 and V is TRBV3-1 (or the pseudogene TRBV3-2), with TRBD2 as a possible D gene (5 bases). V dropped 5 bases and J dropped 9 bases, with 14 bases sitting between them. The germline V gene has CDR1 LGHDT and CDR2 YNNKEL (reference sequence). The CDR3 is made up of 13 amino acids. The chain's CDR3 is CASSSLAFGEQFF. In DNA form, the CDR3 reads TGTGCCAGCAGCTCCTTAGCGTTCGGTGAGCAGTTCTTC.

The CDR3 sequence is CASSPGQIDGEQFF. CDR3 nucleotides: TGTGCCAGCAGCCCAGGACAGATTGATGGTGAGCAGTTCTTC. J is TRBJ2-1 and V is TRBV4-2, with a weak D call TRBD1 (6 bases). Germline CDR1 LGHNA, CDR2 YNFKEQ. V lost 4 bases, J lost 9 bases, and 16 bases lay in between. CDR3 length: 14 amino acids.

V and J are TRBV19 and TRBJ2-5; a weak D match, TRBD2 (6 bases). Germline values: CDR1 LNHDA, CDR2 SQIVND (reference sequence). This CDR3 region has 13 residues. Trimming took off 4 bases at V and 5 bases at J, with 11 bases between the two ends. The DNA of the CDR3 is TGTGCCAGTAGTACCACCGGGACTGAGACCCAGTACTTC. Translation gives CASSTTGTETQYF.

The chain couples TRBV4-3 to TRBJ2-1; the match to TRBD2 covers 11 bases. V was clipped by 6 bases and J by 0 bases; unmatched bases: 1. The CDR3 contains 15 residues. Germline lookup yields CDR1 LGHNA and CDR2 YSLEER. The CDR3 spells CASRLAGGSYNEQFF. DNA of the CDR3: TGCGCCAGCAGGCTAGCGGGAGGCTCCTACAATGAGCAGTTCTTC.

The V gene is TRBV28, the J gene TRBJ1-5; D is unresolved. The CDR3 loop spans 16 amino acids. Germline V gene sequence: CDR1 MDHEN, CDR2 SYDVKM. V was clipped by 6 bases and J by 0 bases, with 15 bases between them. This CDR3 is CASSGSGDYSNQPQHF. As DNA, the CDR3 is TGTGCCAGCAGCGGTTCCGGGGATTATAGCAATCAGCCCCAGCATTTT. Supplemented by reference TRBV28 and TRBJ1-5, the full variable domain reads DVKVTQSSRYLVKRTGEKVFLECVQDMDHENMFWYRQDPGLGLRLIYFSYDVKMKEKGDIPEGYSVSREKKERFSLILESASTNQTSMYLCASSGSGDYSNQPQHFGDGTRLSIL.

This clone is a singleton in its sample. CDR3 nucleotide sequence: TGTGCCAGCAGCCAAGAGACCGACTTACAGTACTTC. Translation: CASSQETDLQYF. The J gene is TRBJ2-7, the V gene TRBV4-2; D unresolved. V lost 0 bases to trimming and J lost 10 bases, with 10 bases between them. The CDR3 contains 12 residues. The germline V gene has CDR1 LGHNA and CDR2 YNFKEQ.

The chain has TRBV28 and TRBJ1-5, with a tentative D call TRBD1 (5 bases). V shed 2 bases and J shed 5 bases, with 7 bases lying between them. The CDR3 sequence is 13 residues long. Per germline, CDR1 MDHEN and CDR2 SYDVKM. CDR3 nucleotides: TGTGCCAGCAGTTTAAGGGGTTATCAGCCCCAGCATTTT. Amino acid sequence: CASSLRGYQPQHF.

The V and J genes are TRBV27 and TRBJ2-2; 15 bases agree with TRBD2. With V trimmed by 8 bases and J by 7 bases, 5 bases remained unmatched. Germline V gene data show CDR1 as MNHEY and CDR2 as SMNVEV (reference sequence). This CDR3 has 15 amino acids. The CDR3 DNA is TGTGCCAGCGGACTAGCGGGAGGGCTAGTCGGGGAGCTGTTTTTT. This codes for CASGLAGGLVGELFF.

The chain has TRBV10-1 and TRBJ1-1; 7 bases match TRBD1. V was clipped by 6 bases and J by 1 base; unmatched bases: 2. Per germline, CDR1 WNHNN and CDR2 SYGVQD (reference sequence). The CDR3 runs 13 residues. In nucleotides, the CDR3 is TGCGCCAGCAGAACAGGGGCGAACACTGAAGCTTTCTTT. Translation: CASRTGANTEAFF.

V gene TRBV28 combines with J gene TRBJ1-1; D is unresolved. There are 11 residues in the CDR3. Deletions cut 8 bases from V and 1 base from J, with 5 bases between. Germline-derived CDR1 and CDR2 are MDHEN and SYDVKM. This CDR3 reads CASEGNTEAFF. The DNA of the CDR3 is TGTGCCAGCGAGGGGAACACTGAAGCTTTCTTT.

The chain joins TRBV30 to TRBJ1-1; D not resolved. The germline V gene encodes CDR1 GTSNPN and CDR2 SVGIG (reference sequence). The CDR3 is 12 amino acids. V lost 1 base, J lost 12 bases, and 15 bases lay in between. Here the CDR3 DNA reads TGTGCCTGGAGTGAACCGCCCGGGAAGTCTTTCTTT. As protein: CAWSEPPGKSFF.

The chain recombines TRBV6-2 or TRBV6-3 with TRBJ2-1; D is unclear. Between the trimmed V and J ends, which lost 6 bases and 7 bases, there was a span of 16 bases. The CDR3 runs 14 residues. Germline V CDR1 and CDR2: MNHEY, SVGEGT. In DNA, the CDR3 is TGTGCCAGCAGCCGCGGCCTTTCTGGGAATGAGCAGTTCTTC. Residues: CASSRGLSGNEQFF.